Below are 22 T cell receptor beta chains sequenced from a single sample in a study of blood T cell repertoires in COVID-19. Sequenced by immunoSEQ multiplex PCR; TCRdb stores in-frame clones only, minus some. The table records 15,000 to 18,000 clones, approximately 78% of them present only once. The sequenced material came from peripheral blood. These TCRs come from a man aged 80 or over with active or convalescent COVID-19.

This rearrangement joins TRBV5-6 to TRBJ1-5; 7 nucleotides agree with TRBD1. The ends lost 1 base at V and 7 bases at J; junction bases unmatched: 8. Looked up from germline, CDR1 is SGHDT and CDR2 is YYEEEE. The CDR3 runs to 15 residues. This CDR3 is CASSLTGEKNQPQHF. The DNA for the CDR3 is TGTGCCAGCAGCTTGACAGGGGAGAAAAACCAGCCCCAGCATTTT.

J is TRBJ1-2 and V is TRBV7-8; D is perhaps TRBD1 (5 bases). CDR3 length equals 15 residues. Trimming took off 2 bases at V and 8 bases at J, with 18 bases between the two ends. Germline CDR1 SGHVS, CDR2 FQNEAQ. This CDR3 is CASSLTGTLANGYTF. In nucleotides, the CDR3 is TGTGCCAGCAGCTTAACCGGGACCCTAGCGAACGGCTACACCTTC.

The chain has TRBV29-1 and TRBJ2-7, with 8 bases that match TRBD1. The CDR3 extends over 13 amino acids. The V segment lost 3 bases and the J segment 5 bases; nucleotides outside the gene matches: 6. Germline CDR1 and CDR2: SQVTM and ANQGSEA. The CDR3 region is CSVDLRGRNEQYF. CDR3 DNA: TGCAGCGTTGACCTCAGGGGGCGAAACGAGCAGTACTTC.

The V and J genes are TRBV5-4 and TRBJ2-1; 7 bases map to TRBD1. V lost 0 bases and J lost 4; bases outside the gene matches: 4. The CDR3 length is 15 residues. Germline values: CDR1 SGHNT, CDR2 YYREEE (reference sequence). CDR3: CASSLVTGSYNEQFF. In DNA form, the CDR3 reads TGTGCCAGCAGCTTGGTGACAGGGTCGTACAATGAGCAGTTCTTC.

This clone was counted only a few times. The chain couples TRBV3-1 (or the pseudogene TRBV3-2) to TRBJ1-5; 10 bases agree with TRBD1. Germline V gives CDR1 LGHDT, CDR2 YNNKEL (reference sequence). With V trimmed by 1 base and J by 5 bases, 2 bases remained unmatched. There are 15 residues in the CDR3. The CDR3 sequence is CASSQGQGAYQPQHF. The CDR3 DNA follows: TGTGCCAGCAGCCAAGGACAGGGGGCCTATCAGCCCCAGCATTTT.

The V gene is TRBV6-2 or TRBV6-3, the J gene TRBJ2-7; 8 bases are a match to TRBD1. This CDR3 has 14 residues. V lost 3 bases, J lost 6 bases, and 7 bases stayed unmatched. The germline CDR1 and CDR2 sequences are MNHEY and SVGEGT. The CDR3 DNA reads as TGTGCCAGCAGTTATCATAGACAGGGGAGCGAGCAGTACTTC. Amino acid sequence: CASSYHRQGSEQYF.

The V and J genes are TRBV5-6 and TRBJ2-7; 10 bases are shared with TRBD1. The CDR3 is made up of 16 amino acids. Trimming took 2 bases from V and 5 from J; bases not matched to a gene: 10. Looked up from germline, CDR1 is SGHDT and CDR2 is YYEEEE. The CDR3 reads CASSFVAGQGNNEQYF. The CDR3 DNA follows: TGTGCCAGCAGCTTTGTCGCGGGACAGGGGAACAACGAGCAGTACTTC.

This chain links TRBV2 with TRBJ2-5, with 8 bases fitting TRBD1. CDR3 length: 13 amino acids. From germline, CDR1 is SNHLY and CDR2 FYNNEI. The trim removed 7 bases at V and 5 bases at J, leaving 6 bases unmatched. The CDR3 protein is CASIGTGGETQYF. In nucleotides, the CDR3 is TGTGCCAGCATCGGGACAGGCGGGGAGACCCAGTACTTC.

This chain connects TRBV9 to TRBJ2-7, with TRBD1 matching over 8 bases. Germline CDR1 and CDR2: SGDLS and YYNGEE. CDR3 length: 12 amino acids. The junction had 0 bases not matched to a gene; V was cut back by 3 bases and J by 4 bases. The DNA of the CDR3 is TGTGCCAGCAGCGGACAGGGGTACGAGCAGTACTTC. Translated, it gives CASSGQGYEQYF.

The rearrangement links TRBV2 to TRBJ2-7, with 7 positions matching TRBD2. Germline V gene lookup returns CDR1 SNHLY and CDR2 FYNNEI. The CDR3 is made up of 14 amino acids. V lost 5 bases, J lost 2 bases, and 6 bases stayed unmatched. CDR3 nucleotide sequence: TGTGCCAGCAGTCGCGGGAGCATCACCTACGAGCAGTACTTC. This sequence encodes CASSRGSITYEQYF.

The V gene is TRBV7-2, the J gene TRBJ1-1; the D is unclear. Germline values: CDR1 SGHTA, CDR2 FQGNSA. Trimming pared 3 bases from V and 4 bases from J, leaving 12 bases between. The length of the CDR3 is 14 residues. CDR3 region: CASSLSFSRTEAFF. As DNA, the CDR3 is TGTGCCAGCAGCTTGAGCTTCTCCCGCACTGAAGCTTTCTTT.

In its sample, this clone ranks as large. V gene TRBV5-1 combines with J gene TRBJ2-1, with 7 bases fitting TRBD1. Looked up from germline, CDR1 is SGHRS and CDR2 is YFSETQ. This CDR3 has 16 amino acids. Trimming removed 4 bases from V and 3 bases from J; junction bases left unmatched: 10. CDR3 protein: CASSPTLRQGYNEQFF. The DNA for the CDR3 is TGCGCCAGCAGCCCGACCCTGCGACAGGGCTACAATGAGCAGTTCTTC.

V usage is TRBV29-1 and J usage is TRBJ1-3, with D possibly matching TRBD1 (5 bases). CDR1 and CDR2 (germline): SQVTM, ANQGSEA. V gave up 5 bases and J gave up 2 bases, with 10 bases separating them. This CDR3 has 13 residues. As DNA, the CDR3 is TGCAGCGTTTTAAGGGGTCCTGGAAACACCATATATTTT. Translation gives CSVLRGPGNTIYF.

The chain combines TRBV5-1 with TRBJ1-1, with D possibly TRBD1 on 5 matching bases. The CDR3 consists of 14 residues. Looked up from germline, CDR1 is SGHRS and CDR2 is YFSETQ. Trimming left V 0 bases short and J 5 bases short, with 11 bases between. The CDR3, as DNA: TGCGCCAGCAGCTTGGGCAGGGAGGGAACTGAAGCTTTCTTT. It yields the protein CASSLGREGTEAFF.

This clone was seen more than once but under ten times. V usage is TRBV24-1 and J usage is TRBJ2-3; TRBD1 agrees at 7 bases. CDR1 is KGHDR and CDR2 is SFDVKD in the germline V gene. This CDR3 contains 20 residues. The trim removed 3 bases at V and 2 bases at J, leaving 19 bases unmatched. The CDR3 sequence: CATSDPSRISGTVVTDTQYF. CDR3 coding DNA: TGTGCCACCAGTGATCCCTCACGTATTTCCGGGACAGTCGTCACAGATACGCAGTATTTT.

The chain has TRBV5-6 and TRBJ2-7, with TRBD1 identical over 9 bases. The CDR3 length is 14 residues. The germline V gene encodes CDR1 SGHDT and CDR2 YYEEEE. After removal of 3 bases from V and 6 bases from J, the junction contained 7 bases not matched to a gene. The CDR3 coding sequence is TGTGCCAGCAGCTCCCAACAGGGGGCGGGCGAGCAGTACTTC. It yields the protein CASSSQQGAGEQYF. Based on the CDR3 plus reference TRBV5-6 and TRBJ2-7, the full variable domain is DAGVTQSPTHLIKTRGQQVTLRCSPKSGHDTVSWYQQALGQGPQFIFQYYEEEERQRGNFPDRFSGHQFPNYSSELNVNALLLGDSALYLCASSSQQGAGEQYFGPGTRLTVT.

The CDR3 region is CASRTSTDTQYF. The CDR3 nucleotides read TGTGCCAGCAGAACTAGCACAGATACGCAGTATTTT. This chain links TRBV2 with TRBJ2-3, with D unresolved. Trimming removed 6 bases at V and 0 bases at J, with 4 bases between. CDR1 is SNHLY and CDR2 is FYNNEI in the germline V gene. The CDR3 runs 12 residues.

The genes are TRBV5-4 and TRBJ1-1; D unresolved. The germline V gene has CDR1 SGHNT and CDR2 YYREEE (reference sequence). Trimming cost V 5 bases and J 4 bases, with 24 bases left between them. CDR3 length equals 17 residues. CDR3 nucleotides: TGTGCCAGCAGACCCCCCCGGGAGCGCGGGCGGGGCACTGAAGCTTTCTTT. Protein: CASRPPRERGRGTEAFF.

The V gene is TRBV18, the J gene TRBJ1-2, with a possible D match to TRBD1 (5 bases). V lost 2 bases and J lost 6, with 16 bases in between. The V gene's germline CDR1 is KGHSH and CDR2 LQKENI. The length of the CDR3 is 15 residues. This CDR3 reads CASSPTNRPTHGYTF. CDR3 in DNA: TGTGCCAGCTCACCAACCAACAGGCCAACGCATGGCTACACCTTC.

The V gene is TRBV9, the J gene TRBJ2-3, with TRBD1 identical over 10 bases. Germline V lookup: CDR1 SGDLS, CDR2 YYNGEE. CDR3 size: 16 residues. The ends lost 0 bases at V and 1 base at J; junction bases unmatched: 2. The CDR3 reads CASSVGGTGGTDTQYF. The CDR3 coding sequence is TGTGCCAGCAGCGTAGGCGGGACAGGGGGCACAGATACGCAGTATTTT.

In its sample, this clone was seen a few times. This chain connects TRBV2 to TRBJ2-6, with 10 bases aligning to TRBD1. The V and J ends lost 8 bases and 4 bases, in that order; junction bases with no gene match: 17. CDR3 size: 19 residues. The germline V gene encodes CDR1 SNHLY and CDR2 FYNNEI. CDR3 region: CASGFKPGQGLGGANVLTF. The DNA for the CDR3 is TGTGCCAGCGGATTTAAACCGGGACAGGGGTTGGGCGGGGCCAACGTCCTGACTTTC.

The V and J genes are TRBV6-6 and TRBJ2-5; D is possibly TRBD1 (6 bases). Per germline, CDR1 MNHNY and CDR2 SVGAGI (reference sequence). The CDR3 sequence is 13 residues long. V was trimmed by 2 bases and J by 2 bases, leaving 6 bases between them. DNA for the CDR3: TGTGCCAGCAGTTACGACAGGCAAGAGACCCAGTACTTC. It yields the protein CASSYDRQETQYF.